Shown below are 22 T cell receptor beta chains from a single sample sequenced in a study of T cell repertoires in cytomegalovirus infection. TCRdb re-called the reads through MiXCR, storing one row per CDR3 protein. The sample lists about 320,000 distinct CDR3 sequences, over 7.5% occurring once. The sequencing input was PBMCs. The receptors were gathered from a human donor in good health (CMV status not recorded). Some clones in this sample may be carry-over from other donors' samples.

The CDR3 sequence is CASSRGQAHEQYF. CDR3 bases: TGTGCCAGCAGCCGGGGACAGGCCCACGAGCAGTACTTC. This sequence joins TRBV4-2 and TRBJ2-7; 8 nucleotides align to TRBD1. V shed 4 bases, J shed 5 bases, and the junction held 4 bases outside the gene matches. The length of the CDR3 is 13 residues. The germline V gene encodes CDR1 LGHNA and CDR2 YNFKEQ.

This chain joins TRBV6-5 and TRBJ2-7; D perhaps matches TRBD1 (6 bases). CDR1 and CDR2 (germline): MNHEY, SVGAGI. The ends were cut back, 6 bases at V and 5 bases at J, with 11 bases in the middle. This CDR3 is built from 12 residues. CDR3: CASRRQDNEQYF. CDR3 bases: TGTGCCAGCAGGAGACAGGACAACGAGCAGTACTTC.

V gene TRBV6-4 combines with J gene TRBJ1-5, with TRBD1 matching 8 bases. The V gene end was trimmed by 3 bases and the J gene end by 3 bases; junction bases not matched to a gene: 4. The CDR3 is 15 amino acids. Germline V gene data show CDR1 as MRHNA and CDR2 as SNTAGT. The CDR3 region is CASSEQGASNQPQHF. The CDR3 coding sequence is TGTGCCAGCAGTGAGCAGGGGGCCTCCAATCAGCCCCAGCATTTT.

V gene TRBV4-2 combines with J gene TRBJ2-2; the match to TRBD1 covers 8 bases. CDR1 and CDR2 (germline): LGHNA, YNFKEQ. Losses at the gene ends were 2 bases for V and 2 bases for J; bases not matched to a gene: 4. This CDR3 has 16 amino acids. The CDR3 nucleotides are TGTGCCAGCAGCCAAACGGGGACAGGCAACACCGGGGAGCTGTTTTTT. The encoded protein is CASSQTGTGNTGELFF.

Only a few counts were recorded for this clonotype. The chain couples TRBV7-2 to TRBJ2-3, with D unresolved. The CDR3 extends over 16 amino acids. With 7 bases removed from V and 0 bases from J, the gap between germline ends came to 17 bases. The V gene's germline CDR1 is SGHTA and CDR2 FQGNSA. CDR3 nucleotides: TGTGCCAGCACTGTGGGCAGGTCAATTAGCACAGATACGCAGTATTTT. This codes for CASTVGRSISTDTQYF.

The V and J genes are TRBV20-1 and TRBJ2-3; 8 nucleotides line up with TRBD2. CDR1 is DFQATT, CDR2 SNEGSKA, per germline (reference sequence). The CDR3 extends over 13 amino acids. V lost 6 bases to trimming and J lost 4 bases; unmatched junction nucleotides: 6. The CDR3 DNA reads TGCAGTGCGGGGAGCGGGAGCCCAGATACGCAGTATTTT. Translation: CSAGSGSPDTQYF.

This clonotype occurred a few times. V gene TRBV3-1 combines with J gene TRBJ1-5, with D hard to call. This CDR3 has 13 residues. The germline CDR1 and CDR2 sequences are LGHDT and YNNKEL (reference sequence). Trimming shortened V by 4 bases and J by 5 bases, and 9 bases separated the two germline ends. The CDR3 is CASSPSEYQPQHF. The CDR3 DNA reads TGTGCCAGCAGCCCGTCGGAATATCAGCCCCAGCATTTT.

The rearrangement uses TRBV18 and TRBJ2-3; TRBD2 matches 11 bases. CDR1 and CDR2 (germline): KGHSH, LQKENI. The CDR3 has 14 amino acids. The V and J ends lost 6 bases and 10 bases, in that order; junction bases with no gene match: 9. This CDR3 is CASSLSGGASAQYF. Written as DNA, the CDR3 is TGTGCCAGCTCCCTTAGCGGGGGGGCCTCGGCGCAGTATTTT.

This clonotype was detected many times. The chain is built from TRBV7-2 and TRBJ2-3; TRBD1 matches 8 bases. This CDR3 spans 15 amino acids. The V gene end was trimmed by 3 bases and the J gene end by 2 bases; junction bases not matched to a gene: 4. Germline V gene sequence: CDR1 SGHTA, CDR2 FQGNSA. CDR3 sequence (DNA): TGTGCCAGCAGCTTGCAACAGGGGGTCACAGATACGCAGTATTTT. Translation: CASSLQQGVTDTQYF.

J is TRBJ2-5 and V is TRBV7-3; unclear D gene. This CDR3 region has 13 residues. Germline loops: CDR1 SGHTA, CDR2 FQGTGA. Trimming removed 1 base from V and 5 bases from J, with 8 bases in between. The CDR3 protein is CASSLNMGETQYF. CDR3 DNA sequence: TGTGCCAGCAGCTTAAACATGGGGGAGACCCAGTACTTC. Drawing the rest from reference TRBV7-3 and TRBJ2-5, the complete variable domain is GAGVSQTPSNKVTEKGKYVELRCDPISGHTALYWYRQSLGQGPEFLIYFQGTGAADDSGLPNDRFFAVRPEGSVSTLKIQRTERGDSAVYLCASSLNMGETQYFGPGTRLLVL.

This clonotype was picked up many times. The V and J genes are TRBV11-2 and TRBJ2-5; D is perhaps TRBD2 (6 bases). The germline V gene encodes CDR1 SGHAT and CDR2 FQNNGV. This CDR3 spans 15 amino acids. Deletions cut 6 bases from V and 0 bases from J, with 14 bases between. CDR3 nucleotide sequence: TGTGCCAGCAGTCTAGCGTCCTCGTACCAAGAGACCCAGTACTTC. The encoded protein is CASSLASSYQETQYF. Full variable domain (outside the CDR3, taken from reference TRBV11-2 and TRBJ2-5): EAGVAQSPRYKIIEKRQSVAFWCNPISGHATLYWYQQILGQGPKLLIQFQNNGVVDDSQLPKDRFSAERLKGVDSTLKIQPAKLEDSAVYLCASSLASSYQETQYFGPGTRLLVL.

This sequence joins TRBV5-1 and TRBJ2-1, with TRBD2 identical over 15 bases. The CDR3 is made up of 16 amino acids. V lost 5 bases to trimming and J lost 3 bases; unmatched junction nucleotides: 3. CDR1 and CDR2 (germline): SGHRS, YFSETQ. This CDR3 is CASRGTSGRSYNEQFF. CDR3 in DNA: TGCGCCAGCAGGGGGACTAGCGGGAGGAGCTACAATGAGCAGTTCTTC.

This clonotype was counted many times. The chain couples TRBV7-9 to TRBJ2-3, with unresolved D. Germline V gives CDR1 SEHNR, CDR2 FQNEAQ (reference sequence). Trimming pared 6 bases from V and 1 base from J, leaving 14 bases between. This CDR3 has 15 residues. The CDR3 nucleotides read TGTGCCAGCAGGCTAACTACCTCGGGCACAGATACGCAGTATTTT. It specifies CASRLTTSGTDTQYF.

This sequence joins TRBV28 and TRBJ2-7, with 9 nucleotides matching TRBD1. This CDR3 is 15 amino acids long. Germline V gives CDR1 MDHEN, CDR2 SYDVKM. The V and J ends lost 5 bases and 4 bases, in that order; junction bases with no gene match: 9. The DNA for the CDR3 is TGTGCCAGCAGTGGCGCCGGGACAGGGTCGTACGAGCAGTACTTC. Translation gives CASSGAGTGSYEQYF.

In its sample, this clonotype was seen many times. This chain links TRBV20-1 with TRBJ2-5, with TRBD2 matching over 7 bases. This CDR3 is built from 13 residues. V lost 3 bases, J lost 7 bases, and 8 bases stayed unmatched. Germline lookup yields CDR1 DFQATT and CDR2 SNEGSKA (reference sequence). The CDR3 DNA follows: TGCAGTGCTAGGGGTCGGGAGGAGGGGACCCAGTACTTC. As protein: CSARGREEGTQYF.

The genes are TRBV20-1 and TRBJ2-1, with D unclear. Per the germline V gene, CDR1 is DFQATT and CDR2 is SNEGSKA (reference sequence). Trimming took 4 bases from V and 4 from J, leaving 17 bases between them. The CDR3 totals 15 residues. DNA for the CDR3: TGCAGTGCTACGTCCCCCTCCCTCGGTTACAATGAGCAGTTCTTC. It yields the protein CSATSPSLGYNEQFF.

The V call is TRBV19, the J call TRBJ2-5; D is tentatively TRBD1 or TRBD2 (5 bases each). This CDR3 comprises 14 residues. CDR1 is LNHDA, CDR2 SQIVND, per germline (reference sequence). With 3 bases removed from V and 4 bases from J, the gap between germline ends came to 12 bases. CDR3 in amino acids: CASSILSGGETQYF. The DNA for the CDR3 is TGTGCCAGTAGTATCCTGAGTGGGGGAGAGACCCAGTACTTC.

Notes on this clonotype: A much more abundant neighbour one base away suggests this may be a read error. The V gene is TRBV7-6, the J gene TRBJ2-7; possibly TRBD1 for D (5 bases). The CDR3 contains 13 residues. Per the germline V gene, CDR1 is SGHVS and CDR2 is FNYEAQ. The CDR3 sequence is CACRDVPLRPPPF. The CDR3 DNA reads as TGTGCCTGCAGGGATGTGCCCCTACGGCCACCTCCCTTC.

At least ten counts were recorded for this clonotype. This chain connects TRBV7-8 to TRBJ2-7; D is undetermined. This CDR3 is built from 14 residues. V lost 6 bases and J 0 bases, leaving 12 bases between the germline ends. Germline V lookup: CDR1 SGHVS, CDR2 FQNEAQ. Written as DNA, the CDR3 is TGTGCCAGCAGGATGGCGGAAACCTCCTACGAGCAGTACTTC. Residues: CASRMAETSYEQYF.

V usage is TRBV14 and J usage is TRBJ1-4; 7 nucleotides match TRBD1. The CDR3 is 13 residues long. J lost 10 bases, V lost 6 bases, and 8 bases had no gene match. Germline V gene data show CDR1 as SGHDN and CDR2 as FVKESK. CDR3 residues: CASRLQGEGKLFF. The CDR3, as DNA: TGTGCCAGCAGACTCCAGGGGGAGGGAAAACTGTTTTTT.

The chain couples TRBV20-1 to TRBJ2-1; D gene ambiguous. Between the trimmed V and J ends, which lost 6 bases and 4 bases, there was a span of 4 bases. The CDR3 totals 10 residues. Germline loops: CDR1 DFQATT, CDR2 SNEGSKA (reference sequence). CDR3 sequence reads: CSAIYNEQFF. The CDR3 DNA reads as TGCAGTGCCATTTACAATGAGCAGTTCTTC.

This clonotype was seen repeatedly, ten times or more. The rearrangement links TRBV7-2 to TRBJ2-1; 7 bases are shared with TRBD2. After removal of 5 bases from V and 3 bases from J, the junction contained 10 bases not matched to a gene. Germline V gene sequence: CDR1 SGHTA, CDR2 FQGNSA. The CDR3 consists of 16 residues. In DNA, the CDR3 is TGTGCCAGCAGCCCGGGGGGTGGCGGGGGCTACAATGAGCAGTTCTTC. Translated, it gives CASSPGGGGGYNEQFF.